This TCR beta chain emerged from a study of beta chain features in type 1 diabetes. Background on the study: In all, approximately 110 million sorted cells from all samples were analyzed.

Reverse transcription of all isolated RNA meant that expressed TCRB transcripts were sequenced. The table came from immunoSEQ multiplex PCR; TCRdb's copy has only in-frame clones and leaves some out. In the table there are some 280,000 clones, 13% to 15% of which are singletons. CDR1 MDHEN and CDR2 SYDVKM come from the germline V gene. The V and J ends lost 5 bases and 3 bases respectively, with 7 bases between them. The CDR3 is 12 amino acids. Sorted populations all had greater than 95% purity. The study, taken as a whole, reports: In every one of the four CD4+ subsets, TCRB CDR3s were moderately but significantly shorter in Type 1 diabetes patients.

Worth noting for this clone: The antigen remains undetermined.

Sequenced material: naive CD4+ T cells from blood. The source is a man aged 25 to 40 with type 1 diabetes. The chain recombines TRBV28 with TRBJ1-2; D not certain. CDR3 region: CASSVSDYGYTF. For the CDR3, the DNA is TGTGCCAGCAGTGTGAGCGACTATGGCTACACCTTC.